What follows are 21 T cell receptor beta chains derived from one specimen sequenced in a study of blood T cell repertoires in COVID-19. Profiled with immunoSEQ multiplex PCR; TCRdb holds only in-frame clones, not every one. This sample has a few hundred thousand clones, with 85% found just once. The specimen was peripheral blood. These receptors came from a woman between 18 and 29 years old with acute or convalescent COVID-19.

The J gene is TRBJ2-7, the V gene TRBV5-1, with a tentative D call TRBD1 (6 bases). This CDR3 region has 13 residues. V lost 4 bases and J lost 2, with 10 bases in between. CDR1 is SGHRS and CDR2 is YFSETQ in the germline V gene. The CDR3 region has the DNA TGCGCCAGCAGCCCCGGGACACCCTACGAGCAGTACTTC. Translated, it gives CASSPGTPYEQYF.

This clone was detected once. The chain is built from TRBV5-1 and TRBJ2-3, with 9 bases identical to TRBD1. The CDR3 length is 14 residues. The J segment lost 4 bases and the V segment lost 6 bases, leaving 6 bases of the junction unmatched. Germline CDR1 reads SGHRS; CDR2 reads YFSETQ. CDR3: CASMGTGRADTQYF. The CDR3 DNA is TGCGCCAGCATGGGGACAGGGCGCGCAGATACGCAGTATTTT.

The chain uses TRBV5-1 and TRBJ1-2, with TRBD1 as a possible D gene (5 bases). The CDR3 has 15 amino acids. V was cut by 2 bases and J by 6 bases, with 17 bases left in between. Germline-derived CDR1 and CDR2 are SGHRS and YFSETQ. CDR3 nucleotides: TGCGCCAGCAGCTTCATAGACAGTGGGATCGATGGCTACACCTTC. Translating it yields CASSFIDSGIDGYTF.

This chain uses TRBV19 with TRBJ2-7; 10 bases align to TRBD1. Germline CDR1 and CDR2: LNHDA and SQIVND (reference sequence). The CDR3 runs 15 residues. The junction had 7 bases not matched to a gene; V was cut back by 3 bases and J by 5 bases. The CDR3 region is CASSILGQGLNEQYF. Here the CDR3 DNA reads TGTGCCAGTAGTATCCTGGGACAGGGGCTAAACGAGCAGTACTTC.

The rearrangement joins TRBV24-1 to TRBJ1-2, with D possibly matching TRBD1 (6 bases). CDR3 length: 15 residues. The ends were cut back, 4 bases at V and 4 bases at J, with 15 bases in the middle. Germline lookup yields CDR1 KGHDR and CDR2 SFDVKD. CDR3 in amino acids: CATSEPQGRGYGYTF. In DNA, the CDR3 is TGTGCCACCAGTGAGCCACAGGGTCGTGGCTATGGCTACACCTTC.

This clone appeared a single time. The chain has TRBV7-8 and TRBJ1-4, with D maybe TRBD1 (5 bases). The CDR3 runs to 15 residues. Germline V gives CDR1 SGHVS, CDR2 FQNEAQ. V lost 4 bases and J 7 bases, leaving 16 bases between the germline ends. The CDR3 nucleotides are TGTGCCAGCAGCTCCCCACAGGTGGGATTTGAAAAACTGTTTTTT. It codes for CASSSPQVGFEKLFF.

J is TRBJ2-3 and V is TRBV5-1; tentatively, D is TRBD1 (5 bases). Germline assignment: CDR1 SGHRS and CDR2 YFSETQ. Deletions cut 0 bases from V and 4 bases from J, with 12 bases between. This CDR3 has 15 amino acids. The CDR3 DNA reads TGCGCCAGCAGCTTGGGTGGGGCTGCCGCAGATACGCAGTATTTT. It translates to CASSLGGAAADTQYF.

Here the CDR3 DNA reads TGTGCCAGCACCCCCTCAGGGGGTAGTGGCTACACCTTC. It yields the protein CASTPSGGSGYTF. The J gene is TRBJ1-2, the V gene TRBV7-6; 7 nucleotides align to TRBD1. V was clipped by 7 bases and J by 7 bases; unmatched bases: 9. The germline V gene encodes CDR1 SGHVS and CDR2 FNYEAQ. CDR3 length: 13 amino acids.

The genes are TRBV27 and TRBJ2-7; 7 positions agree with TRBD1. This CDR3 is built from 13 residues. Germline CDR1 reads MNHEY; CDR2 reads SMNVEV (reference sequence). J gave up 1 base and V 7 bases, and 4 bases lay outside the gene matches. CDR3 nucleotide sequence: TGTGCCAGCACAAGACAGGGATCCTACGAGCAGTACTTC. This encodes CASTRQGSYEQYF.

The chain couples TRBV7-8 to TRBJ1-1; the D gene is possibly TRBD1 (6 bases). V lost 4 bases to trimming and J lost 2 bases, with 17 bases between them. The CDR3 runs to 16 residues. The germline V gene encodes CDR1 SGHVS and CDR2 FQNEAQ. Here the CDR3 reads CASSSGETGLNTEAFF. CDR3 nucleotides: TGTGCCAGCAGCTCCGGAGAGACAGGCCTAAACACTGAAGCTTTCTTT.

The CDR3 bases are TGTGCCGTGACAACAGGGGCCCTCGGTGGCTACACCTTC. As protein: CAVTTGALGGYTF. The chain employs TRBV30 and TRBJ1-2; TRBD1 matches 7 bases. Trimming cost V 8 bases and J 7 bases; bases outside gene matches: 13. CDR3 length: 13 amino acids. CDR1 GTSNPN and CDR2 SVGIG come from the germline V gene (reference sequence).

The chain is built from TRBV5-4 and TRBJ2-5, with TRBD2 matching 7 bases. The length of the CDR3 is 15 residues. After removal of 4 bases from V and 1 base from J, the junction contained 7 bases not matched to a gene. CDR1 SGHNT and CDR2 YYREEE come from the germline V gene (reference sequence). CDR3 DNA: TGTGCCAGCAGCCCCCCACTAGCGACCCAAGAGACCCAGTACTTC. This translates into CASSPPLATQETQYF. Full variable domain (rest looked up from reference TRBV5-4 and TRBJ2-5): ETGVTQSPTHLIKTRGQQVTLRCSSQSGHNTVSWYQQALGQGPQFIFQYYREEENGRGNFPPRFSGLQFPNYSSELNVNALELDDSALYLCASSPPLATQETQYFGPGTRLLVL.

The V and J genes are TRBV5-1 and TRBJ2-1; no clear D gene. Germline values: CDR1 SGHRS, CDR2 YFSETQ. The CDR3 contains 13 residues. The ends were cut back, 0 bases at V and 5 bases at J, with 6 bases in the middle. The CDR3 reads CASSLGLDNEQFF. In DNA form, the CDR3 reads TGCGCCAGCAGCTTGGGACTGGACAATGAGCAGTTCTTC.

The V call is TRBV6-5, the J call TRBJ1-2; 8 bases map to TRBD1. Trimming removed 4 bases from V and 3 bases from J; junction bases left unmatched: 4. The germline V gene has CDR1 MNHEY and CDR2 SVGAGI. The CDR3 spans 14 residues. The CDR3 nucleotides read TGTGCCAGCAGTTTCTTACAGGGGGACTATGGCTACACCTTC. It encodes CASSFLQGDYGYTF.

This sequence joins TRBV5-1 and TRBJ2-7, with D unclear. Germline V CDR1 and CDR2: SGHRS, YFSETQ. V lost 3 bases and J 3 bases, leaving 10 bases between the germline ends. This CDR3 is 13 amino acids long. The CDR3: CASSSPPLYEQYF. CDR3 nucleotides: TGCGCCAGCAGCTCCCCCCCCCTCTACGAGCAGTACTTC.

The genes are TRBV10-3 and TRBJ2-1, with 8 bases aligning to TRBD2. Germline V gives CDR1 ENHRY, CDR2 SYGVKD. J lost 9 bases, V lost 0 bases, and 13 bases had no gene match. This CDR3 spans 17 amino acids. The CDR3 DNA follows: TGTGCCATCAGTGAGTCGAGCCTAGCGGGTGTTGAAGGTGAGCAGTTCTTC. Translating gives CAISESSLAGVEGEQFF.

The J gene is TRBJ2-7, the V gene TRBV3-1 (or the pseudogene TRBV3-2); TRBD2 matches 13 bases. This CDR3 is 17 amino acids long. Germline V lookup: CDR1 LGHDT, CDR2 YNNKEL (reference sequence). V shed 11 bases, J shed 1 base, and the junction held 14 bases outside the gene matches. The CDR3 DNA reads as TGTGCCCAGAGGACTAGCGGGAGTTTTAACACGTCCTACGAGCAGTACTTC. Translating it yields CAQRTSGSFNTSYEQYF.

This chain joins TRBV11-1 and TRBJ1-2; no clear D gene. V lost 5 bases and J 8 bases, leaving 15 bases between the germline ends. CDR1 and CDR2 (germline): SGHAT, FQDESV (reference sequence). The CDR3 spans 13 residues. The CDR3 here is CASSTPGSRGYTF. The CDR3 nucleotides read TGTGCCAGCAGCACCCCAGGCTCCAGGGGCTACACCTTC.

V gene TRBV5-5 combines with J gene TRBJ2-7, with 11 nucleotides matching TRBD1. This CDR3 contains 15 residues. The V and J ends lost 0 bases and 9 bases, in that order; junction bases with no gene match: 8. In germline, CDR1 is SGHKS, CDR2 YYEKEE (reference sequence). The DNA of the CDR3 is TGTGCCAGCAGCTTGGGGACAGGGGGCTTAAATGTGCAGTACTTC. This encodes CASSLGTGGLNVQYF.

CDR3 in DNA: TGTGCCATCAGTGAGTCCGGGGAAACAGGGGGGGATCAGCCCCAGCATTTT. Translated: CAISESGETGGDQPQHF. This chain uses TRBV10-3 with TRBJ1-5, with 8 positions matching TRBD1. The CDR3 length is 17 residues. The J segment lost 5 bases and the V segment lost 0 bases, leaving 9 bases of the junction unmatched. Germline assignment: CDR1 ENHRY and CDR2 SYGVKD.

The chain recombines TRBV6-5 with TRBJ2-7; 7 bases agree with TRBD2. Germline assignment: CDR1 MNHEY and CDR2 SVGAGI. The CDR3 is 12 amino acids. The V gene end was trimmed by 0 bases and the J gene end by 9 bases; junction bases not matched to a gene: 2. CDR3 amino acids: CASSYSSGTQYF. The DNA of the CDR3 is TGTGCCAGCAGTTACTCGAGCGGGACGCAGTACTTC.